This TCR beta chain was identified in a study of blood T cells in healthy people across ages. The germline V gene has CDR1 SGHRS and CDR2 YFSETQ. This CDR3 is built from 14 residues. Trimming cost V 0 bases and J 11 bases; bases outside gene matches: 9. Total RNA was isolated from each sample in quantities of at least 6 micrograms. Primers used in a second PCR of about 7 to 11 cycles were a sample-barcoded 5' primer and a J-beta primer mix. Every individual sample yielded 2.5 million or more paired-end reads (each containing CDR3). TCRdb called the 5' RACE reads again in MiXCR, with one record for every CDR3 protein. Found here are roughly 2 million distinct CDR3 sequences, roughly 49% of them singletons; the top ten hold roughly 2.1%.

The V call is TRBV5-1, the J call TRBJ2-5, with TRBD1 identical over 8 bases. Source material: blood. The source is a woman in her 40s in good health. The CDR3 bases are TGCGCCAGCAGCTTGGTGACAGGGGTGGGGGAGCAGTACTTC. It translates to CASSLVTGVGEQYF.